This paragraph covers one T cell receptor beta chain sequence. This clone's antigen is unknown. Other DNA sequences in the sample encode the same CDR3. The data were taken from a study of cytomegalovirus exposure and HLA in healthy donors (TCRdb year 2017). In the study overall: An earlier analysis of more than 550 of the donors reported about 300 Gb of sequence data and around 100 million unique TCR beta sequences obtained from around 170 million T cells. An early release covering 500 to 750 HLA-typed donors comprised approximately 290 gigabases of sequencing data and about 90 million unique TCR sequences. Among the roughly 370 genotyped donors, 75% to 90% belonged to the genetic ancestry cluster associated with self-reported Caucasian donors. The study aimed to test whether cataloging public T cell receptors could reveal signatures of past pathogen exposure. The study profiled the T cell repertoires of 500 to 800 subjects by immunosequencing and related them to cytomegalovirus serostatus. Besides the first cohort of around 700 subjects, a separate validation cohort made up of over a hundred different subjects was used. The study combined high-throughput TCR immunosequencing, statistical association of individual TCRs with disease status, and machine learning to predict cytomegalovirus infection status. To study patterns of TCR occurrence, a later analysis re-analyzed previously published TCR beta repertoires from more than 550 donors and added high-resolution HLA genotyping. The later analysis used no new phenotypic data to find candidate immune exposures, relying instead on TCR beta sequences and their occurrence across donors. An earlier analysis of roughly 600 of the donors used high-throughput TCR beta sequencing to judge whether each TCR beta V gene segment behaved as functional or pseudogenic. Donor age, sex, ethnicity and CMV serostatus were collected together with the repertoire data. Genome-wide SNP genotypes for about 65% of the roughly 670 donors were used in a later genetic analysis, which treated that subset as a discovery cohort. All discovery cohort repertoires had been generated on a single sequencing platform. HLA typing included class I and class II loci at four-digit resolution. The number of typed donors differed by locus: roughly 620-640 for A, B, C, DRB1 and DQB1; some 500 for DQA1; about 600 for DPA1; and some 470 for DPB1. About 5 DR-DQ haplotypes were handled as single units for association and clustering, since linkage in the cohort was strong. On average, over 200,000 unique TCR beta nucleotide sequences were sequenced per donor among roughly 430 genotyped donors of the cohort, with roughly 18% of those sequences being non-productive.

Receptor libraries were prepared by the immunoSEQ multiplex PCR assay. For the multiplex PCR, a mixture combining 60 forward primers for TCR Vbeta segments and 13 reverse primers for TCR Jbeta segments was used. Amplification of the CDR3 region of rearranged TCR beta genes was performed with a multiplex PCR assay on genomic DNA. The amplified TCR beta libraries were sequenced on the Illumina HiSeq System as 87-base-pair reads. On the study's bioinformatics: A later analysis tallied roughly 78 million unique TCR beta chains across the 660 or so repertoires, and approximately 12 million of those chains were shared by two or more donors. To remove PCR and sequencing errors, raw reads were error-corrected and collapsed into unique sequences using a nearest-neighbor algorithm that merged closely related sequences. Alignment of CDR3 sequences to IMGT reference sequences was used to assign V, D and J gene segments. For a sequence to be retained, a match of at least six nucleotides to both a V gene segment and a J gene segment was required. Rearrangements were called productive when the CDR3 lacked stop codons and stayed in frame with V and J; all others were non-productive. Following IMGT convention, CDR3 was defined as the stretch from the second conserved V-encoded cysteine up to the conserved J-encoded phenylalanine. In an earlier analysis of approximately 500 of the donors, sequences lacking an unambiguous match to a single V gene segment were excluded. An earlier analysis of a few hundred of the donors called V segments functional above 56.7% productive rearrangements and segregating when the between-donor standard deviation exceeded 5%. A statistical classification framework was developed to diagnose cytomegalovirus status using the catalog of TCR beta chain sequences. In a later analysis, V and J genes were assigned by comparing TCR nucleotide sequences against IMGT/GENE-DB human TR gene sequences. A later analysis assigned CDR3 sequences and most-parsimonious VDJ recombination scenarios with the TCRdist pipeline. In a later analysis, each TCR beta chain was defined by its CDR3 amino acid sequence together with its V-gene family, and reads lacking a unique V-gene family were excluded. In a later analysis, around 650 highly shared, low-generation-probability nucleotide sequences were removed to address suspected cross-contamination and a sequencing artifact. In a later analysis, a clonal expansion index for each public chain was calculated from normalized within-repertoire ranks of inferred template counts. In a later analysis, generation probabilities were computed using a VDJ recombination model fitted to out-of-frame rearrangements, and the results were checked against IGoR. In a later analysis, TCR-TCR, TCR-HLA and TCR-CMV co-occurrence was scored with hypergeometric tests, and a repertoire-size bias correction was applied to TCR pairs. A later analysis estimated false discovery rates by permuting HLA or CMV assignments 20 times. In a later analysis, co-occurring TCRs were grouped using DBSCAN, with TCRdist sequence similarity added in when clustering inside HLA-allele-positive subsets. Repertoires with fewer than 30,000 or more than 120,000 public chains were left out of co-occurrence clustering, as were about 5 repertoires with anomalous nucleotide sharing. Entries here come from immuneACCESS through TCRdb and include only in-frame sequences with V and J called. Some clones fail to appear in such tables; in the studies checked, an unresolved V gene covers under half of the shortfall, and the cause of the remainder is unknown. V and J calls plus clone size are reproduced from that table; the DNA served to infer D and trimming. The table for this sample lists under 150,000 clones. 2% to 3% of the sample is in the top ten clones.

Here is what the overall study found, with its caveats: A further reported finding was that TCR beta sequences accurately predicted the HLA-A and HLA-B alleles for most subjects in the first cohort. The presence/absence analyses assumed that sequencing depth was roughly uniform across donors, and that assumption may not be true. A cluster of highly shared sequence variants was judged likely to represent a technical artifact of the sequencing pipeline. Linkage disequilibrium might explain the correlated functional status among segregating V segments, but an unknown experimental factor could not be excluded. Several of the top co-occurrence clusters appeared to be linked to parvovirus B19, influenza, CMV and Epstein-Barr virus, according to a later analysis. An earlier analysis of 450 to 750 of the donors showed that most TCR beta V segments appeared in productive rearrangements either about 90% or about 30% of the time, which broadly matched IMGT annotations. In the study, some 160 TCR beta chains were listed as associated with cytomegalovirus. The classifier was reported to diagnose cytomegalovirus status with high specificity and sensitivity in both the original cohort and the validation cohort. The cohort was sequenced for TCR beta chains only, and without alpha or paired-chain data the features that could be detected were limited. Most CMV-associated TCR beta chains appeared to be HLA-restricted in a later analysis, and the HLA associations seemed to be driven largely by CMV exposure. In a later analysis, TCR association rates were found to vary across HLA loci, with the most associated TCRs seen for DRB1 alleles and the fewest for HLA-C alleles. When HLA alleles, especially DR and DQ, strongly co-occurred, attributing TCR associations to individual alleles was difficult. A later genetic analysis reported fewer N-insertions in productive TCRs among donors in an Asian-associated ancestry cluster than the roughly 720-donor mean. Most TCR sequences were observed very rarely across donors, whereas some public TCRs were present in many individuals. HLA typing was unavailable for some donors at each locus, so association tests used only the typed subset. A later analysis found that HLA-associated TCR beta chains were more clonally expanded and had lower generation probabilities than equally common non-associated chains. Because counts were too low, about 18 rarely observed V segments, including chromosome 9 orphons, were excluded from the earlier analysis of 587 of the donors. In a later genetic analysis, a missense DCLRE1C variant was associated with V-gene and J-gene trimming of TCR beta chains, and the association was replicated in an independent cohort. The authors suggested that the approach could potentially be generalized to other disease states and immunological phenotypes. A few of the identified cytomegalovirus-associated TCR beta chains were confirmed in vitro to be specific for cytomegalovirus antigens. In a later analysis, around 17,000 TCR beta sequences were associated with specific HLA alleles at a false discovery rate of 0.05. CMV serostatus was the only immune exposure information available for the cohort.

In total, approximately 610 healthy bone marrow donors made up the cohort. All cohort members were sampled while nominally healthy, although unrecorded immune exposures were likely present. The donor tested CMV seronegative and was one of the 352 seronegative cohort members. A peripheral blood sample was collected from each donor, and TCR beta sequencing was performed on peripheral blood mononuclear cells. The Qiagen DNeasy Blood Extraction Kit was used to extract genomic DNA from the blood cell samples. The sequence was collected from a man aged 40-55 years in good health and CMV-seronegative. The source material was PBMCs.

CDR3 region: CASSYRGGYQETQYF. The nucleotide sequence is TGTGCCAGCAGTTACCGGGGGGGGTACCAAGAGACCCAGTACTTC. The sequence joins TRBV6-5 to TRBJ2-5, and 8 junctional nucleotides match TRBD2. From V the trimming removes 2 bases and from J it removes 0 bases, while the gene matches leave 2 bases of the junction unaccounted for. The CDR3 spans 15 residues, from the cysteine through the phenylalanine. Just the 45-base CDR3 DNA is kept, in frame starting at base 1. The CDR1 and CDR2 encoded by the germline V gene are MNHEY and SVGAGI.